The present T cell receptor (beta chain) was sequenced within a study of blood T cell repertoires in COVID-19. Study summary: The United States, Italy and Spain provided the acute and convalescent COVID-19 samples. PBMCs, B-cell-depleted T cells, or T cells provided the cDNA or gDNA that made up the material.

Germline V CDR1 and CDR2: SGHDT, YYEEEE. The CDR3 has 15 amino acids. V lost 0 bases and J lost 5, with 11 bases in between. As originally analysed: Quantification of nucleated cells was approximated via reference gene primer amplification. This table comes from immunoSEQ multiplex PCR, and its TCRdb copy is limited to in-frame clones, with some not included. V and J calls plus clone size are reproduced from that table; the DNA served to infer D and trimming. The table lists around 130,000 clones, around 89% of them singletons. The sequence derives from a man in his 70s with active COVID-19. J is TRBJ1-4 and V is TRBV5-6, with D maybe TRBD1 (5 bases). Sequencing was done on a sample of peripheral blood. The CDR3 loop reads CASSLGRGLNEKLFF. In DNA, the CDR3 is TGTGCCAGCAGCTTGGGTCGGGGACTCAATGAAAAACTGTTTTTT. The full variable domain, rest sourced from reference TRBV5-6 and TRBJ1-4, is DAGVTQSPTHLIKTRGQQVTLRCSPKSGHDTVSWYQQALGQGPQFIFQYYEEEERQRGNFPDRFSGHQFPNYSSELNVNALLLGDSALYLCASSLGRGLNEKLFFGSGTQLSVL.